The clone carrying this T cell receptor beta chain occurred a few times. Its antigen remains unknown. Germline V lookup: CDR1 MNHNS, CDR2 SASEGT. Trimming cost V 6 bases and J 1 base, with 4 bases left between them. The CDR3 runs 13 residues. Study-wide points: Tumor Treg TCRs overlapped most with tumor naive CD4+ cells. The TCR gene usage of tumor memory CD4+ T cells clustered together with blood and lymph node memory CD4+ cells and with lymph node naive CD4+ cells.

Full-length variable regions came from constant-region reverse primers plus semi-nested Nested Universal Primer A PCR. TCRdb recomputed calls from the 5' RACE reads with MiXCR, one row per CDR3 protein. The profile shows more than 55,000 distinct CDR3 sequences, approximately 27% of them singletons. Cells sorted as Tregs were CD4+, CD25+ and CD127-/low. The clonotype originates from a female donor with breast cancer. The sample was tumor-infiltrating Tregs sorted from the breast tumor. This chain joins TRBV6-1 and TRBJ1-6, with D unresolved. CDR3 coding DNA: TGTGCCAGCAGAGCTTCCTATAATTCACCCCTCCACTTT. It specifies CASRASYNSPLHF.